Listed below are T cell receptor beta chains from one sample, sequenced in a study of blood T cell repertoires in COVID-19. Sequenced by immunoSEQ multiplex PCR; TCRdb stores in-frame clones only, minus some. The profile shows roughly 52,000 clones, approximately 85% of them singletons. Source material: peripheral blood. The origin of the receptors is a human donor in a cohort sampled during active COVID-19. The CDR3 runs from the conserved cysteine through the conserved F or W. The D gene is left open where the match is weak. Part of the rows lack a size; the others show once, few, many or a class for expanded clones.

size	D	V	J	CDR3	DNA
-	-	TRBV5-1	TRBJ2-2	CASSLPAGTGELFF	TGCGCCAGCAGCCTGCCGGCAGGCACCGGGGAGCTGTTTTTT
-	-	TRBV4-3	TRBJ2-7	CASSQDGVAGEQYF	TGCGCCAGCAGCCAAGATGGGGTGGCGGGGGAGCAGTACTTC
-	-	TRBV5-1	TRBJ2-2	CASSFGVHTGELFF	TGCGCCAGCAGCTTCGGTGTTCACACCGGGGAGCTGTTTTTT
-	-	TRBV29-1	TRBJ2-1	CSGSRTAYNEQFF	TGCAGCGGATCGCGGACTGCCTACAATGAGCAGTTCTTC
-	-	TRBV7-9	TRBJ2-3	CASSLSGPTQYF	TGTGCCAGCAGCTTAAGCGGTCCTACGCAGTATTTT
-	TRBD2	TRBV5-4	TRBJ2-6	CASSLGGGRPPGANVLTF	TGTGCCAGCAGCTTGGGTGGCGGGAGGCCCCCAGGGGCCAACGTCCTGACTTTC
once	TRBD2	TRBV11-2	TRBJ2-5	CASSLVAGGKFRETQYF	TGTGCCAGCAGCTTAGTTGCGGGAGGGAAATTTAGAGAGACCCAGTACTTC
few	TRBD2	TRBV5-1	TRBJ2-5	CASSLVGAGGQETQYF	TGCGCCAGCAGCTTGGTAGGAGCGGGAGGCCAAGAGACCCAGTACTTC
-	TRBD2	TRBV27	TRBJ2-7	CASSRTSGSREQYF	TGTGCCAGCAGTAGGACTAGCGGGAGTCGCGAGCAGTACTTC
few	-	TRBV3-1/TRBV3-2	TRBJ1-2	CASSPSSGYGYTF	TGTGCCAGCAGCCCCTCTTCGGGGTATGGCTACACCTTC
-	TRBD2	TRBV5-4	TRBJ2-7	CASSLGLAGGSYEQYF	TGTGCCAGCAGCTTAGGACTAGCGGGAGGAAGTTACGAGCAGTACTTC
-	-	TRBV5-8	TRBJ2-7	CASRSFVAYEQYF	TGTGCCAGCAGGAGCTTCGTGGCCTACGAGCAGTACTTC
-	-	TRBV4-2	TRBJ2-1	CASSQRAQTSWGNEQFF	TGTGCCAGCAGCCAGCGGGCCCAGACTAGTTGGGGTAATGAGCAGTTCTTC
-	TRBD2	TRBV4-3	TRBJ2-3	CASSPTSGILTDTQYF	TGCGCCAGCAGCCCGACTAGCGGGATCCTGACAGATACGCAGTATTTT
-	-	TRBV27	TRBJ1-5	CASRSGGQPQHF	TGTGCCAGCCGATCGGGGGGACAGCCCCAGCATTTT
-	TRBD1	TRBV5-1	TRBJ1-2	CASSSPTGTGTIYGYTF	TGCGCCAGCAGCTCACCCACCGGGACAGGGACAATCTATGGCTACACCTTC
-	-	TRBV5-4	TRBJ1-1	CASSPRFGFMNTEAFF	TGTGCCAGCAGCCCGCGGTTCGGGTTTATGAACACTGAAGCTTTCTTT
-	-	TRBV6-2/TRBV6-3	TRBJ2-3	CASSFRGDTQYF	TGTGCCAGCAGTTTCCGGGGGGATACGCAGTATTTT
-	TRBD2	TRBV4-1	TRBJ2-7	CASSQGLAGGTIPYEQYF	TGCGCCAGCAGCCAGGGACTAGCGGGAGGTACGATTCCTTACGAGCAGTACTTC